One and the same sample provided the 20 T cell receptor beta chains below, sequenced in a study of T cell responses to AZD1222 COVID-19 vaccine. Some clones are missing from TCRdb's copy, which holds only in-frame ones; the method was immunoSEQ multiplex PCR. The sample lists some 96,000 clones, 80% to 95% occurring once. This sample comprised peripheral blood, obtained on day 0 of AZD1222 vaccination. The receptors come from an adult in good health.

This clone was found a few times. The gene calls are TRBV6-1 and TRBJ2-6; 7 bases map to TRBD1. This CDR3 region has 19 residues. V dropped 3 bases and J dropped 1; count of bases not matched to a gene: 12. Germline V gives CDR1 MNHNS, CDR2 SASEGT. As DNA, the CDR3 is TGTGCCAGCAGTGACCCCGGGGCAGGGGGAATATCTGGGGCCAACGTCCTGACTTTC. Translating gives CASSDPGAGGISGANVLTF.

A word on this clone: At one boundary the junction diverges from the germline segment, which might be a read error. The chain employs TRBV9 and TRBJ2-2; TRBD1 matches at 7 bases. Germline V gene data show CDR1 as SGDLS and CDR2 as YYNGEE. The CDR3 is 15 residues long. DNA of the CDR3: TGTGCCAGCAGCGCTATGACAGGGAACATCGGGGAGCTGTTTTTT. Encoded protein: CASSAMTGNIGELFF.

This rearrangement joins TRBV7-9 to TRBJ1-1, with D possibly matching TRBD1 (6 bases). Germline V gene data show CDR1 as SEHNR and CDR2 as FQNEAQ (reference sequence). V lost 3 bases, J lost 1 base, and 6 bases lay in between. The CDR3 runs to 13 residues. CDR3 sequence: CASSLGANTEAFF. The CDR3 DNA is TGTGCCAGCAGCTTGGGGGCGAACACTGAAGCTTTCTTT.

V and J are TRBV7-9 and TRBJ1-3; D ambiguous. The V end lost 1 base, the J end lost 9 bases, and 16 bases lay between the germline ends. CDR1 is SEHNR and CDR2 is FQNEAQ in the germline V gene (reference sequence). The CDR3 sequence is 15 residues long. In DNA, the CDR3 is TGTGCCAGCAGCTTAGGAGGGTGGCAGTTGGGCACCATATATTTT. Translated, it gives CASSLGGWQLGTIYF.

This clone came up once. The chain couples TRBV6-6 to TRBJ2-3; TRBD1 or TRBD2 may be the D gene (6 bases each). Germline-derived CDR1 and CDR2 are MNHNY and SVGAGI (reference sequence). This CDR3 is 16 amino acids long. V lost 6 bases and J 2 bases, leaving 18 bases between the germline ends. The CDR3 protein is CASRAGERALTDTQYF. As DNA, the CDR3 is TGTGCCAGCAGAGCAGGGGAGCGGGCCCTCACAGATACGCAGTATTTT.

The chain combines TRBV7-2 with TRBJ2-7, with a tentative D call TRBD2 (7 bases). This CDR3 has 14 amino acids. Germline values: CDR1 SGHTA, CDR2 FQGNSA. Between the trimmed V and J ends, which lost 5 bases and 6 bases, there was a span of 17 bases. In DNA form, the CDR3 reads TGTGCCAGCAGCGAGGGACATACGGGGGGCGAGCAGTACTTC. It translates to CASSEGHTGGEQYF.

The V and J genes are TRBV27 and TRBJ1-1, with D possibly being TRBD1 (6 bases). This CDR3 comprises 14 residues. The germline V gene encodes CDR1 MNHEY and CDR2 SMNVEV (reference sequence). Deletions cut 8 bases from V and 3 bases from J, with 16 bases between. The CDR3 DNA follows: TGTGCCAGCTCCTTGGCCAGGGGCTACACTGAAGCTTTCTTT. Protein: CASSLARGYTEAFF.

The chain uses TRBV5-5 and TRBJ2-1, with D maybe TRBD2 (6 bases). CDR1 SGHKS and CDR2 YYEKEE come from the germline V gene (reference sequence). The CDR3 has 14 amino acids. Trimming stripped 2 bases from V and 9 bases from J, with 15 bases between. CDR3 sequence (DNA): TGTGCCAGCAGCTTTGTGGGGGAGGTGGGTGAGCAGTTCTTC. As protein: CASSFVGEVGEQFF.

The gene calls are TRBV19 and TRBJ1-5; D is undetermined. Germline lookup yields CDR1 LNHDA and CDR2 SQIVND (reference sequence). This CDR3 has 13 amino acids. With 3 bases removed from V and 2 bases from J, the gap between germline ends came to 5 bases. CDR3 DNA: TGTGCCAGTAGTATCGATGGCAATCAGCCCCAGCATTTT. Protein product: CASSIDGNQPQHF.

The chain links TRBV7-2 to TRBJ2-7, with 8 nucleotides matching TRBD2. Germline V gene data show CDR1 as SGHTA and CDR2 as FQGNSA. The CDR3 is 15 residues long. V was clipped by 3 bases and J by 1 base; unmatched bases: 5. The CDR3 protein is CASSLKLAGSYEQYF. The CDR3 region has the DNA TGTGCCAGCAGCTTGAAGCTAGCGGGTTCCTACGAGCAGTACTTC.

The chain has TRBV4-1 and TRBJ2-3; 9 bases are a match to TRBD2. Germline CDR1 is MGHRA and CDR2 is YSYEKL. The V gene end was trimmed by 1 base and the J gene end by 4 bases; junction bases not matched to a gene: 3. The CDR3 has 15 residues. CDR3 nucleotide sequence: TGCGCCAGCAGCCAAGGGCGGGGGGGGGCAGATACGCAGTATTTT. Translated: CASSQGRGGADTQYF.

This chain uses TRBV29-1 with TRBJ1-1, with D unresolved. Germline V gene sequence: CDR1 SQVTM, CDR2 ANQGSEA. The germline V and J ends were trimmed by 3 bases and 4 bases, with 6 bases remaining between them. The CDR3 is 11 residues long. The CDR3 region has the DNA TGCAGCGTTGATAAGGTCACTGAAGCTTTCTTT. This translates into CSVDKVTEAFF.

This sequence joins TRBV10-3 and TRBJ2-2; 9 bases agree with TRBD1. CDR3 length: 15 amino acids. The V gene's germline CDR1 is ENHRY and CDR2 SYGVKD. V dropped 2 bases and J dropped 5; count of bases not matched to a gene: 3. CDR3 region: CAISEGTGITGELFF. In DNA form, the CDR3 reads TGTGCCATCAGTGAGGGGACAGGGATTACCGGGGAGCTGTTTTTT.

This clone was picked up one time. The J gene is TRBJ2-5, the V gene TRBV5-1; D call uncertain. The CDR3 loop spans 13 amino acids. The V end was cut by 0 bases, the J end by 2 bases, with 5 bases between. Germline CDR1 is SGHRS and CDR2 is YFSETQ. The CDR3 nucleotides read TGCGCCAGCAGCTTGGGGAGTCAAGAGACCCAGTACTTC. It codes for CASSLGSQETQYF.

The chain joins TRBV6-5 to TRBJ2-1, with a possible D match to TRBD2 (6 bases). With 4 bases removed from V and 5 bases from J, the gap between germline ends came to 12 bases. This CDR3 comprises 14 residues. Germline lookup yields CDR1 MNHEY and CDR2 SVGAGI. CDR3 in DNA: TGTGCCAGCAGTTCCCTTGCGGGGCACAATGAGCAGTTCTTC. Translating gives CASSSLAGHNEQFF.

The chain couples TRBV15 to TRBJ2-1, with no clear D. Trimming stripped 1 base from V and 4 bases from J, with 8 bases between. Germline V CDR1 and CDR2: LNHNV, YYDKDF (reference sequence). The CDR3 is 14 amino acids. CDR3 sequence: CATSRADSYNEQFF. The CDR3, as DNA: TGTGCCACCAGCAGAGCCGACTCGTACAATGAGCAGTTCTTC.

The V call is TRBV20-1, the J call TRBJ1-4; D is undetermined. Germline V lookup: CDR1 DFQATT, CDR2 SNEGSKA (reference sequence). The V and J ends lost 6 bases and 8 bases respectively, with 10 bases between them. CDR3 length: 11 amino acids. This chain's CDR3 is CSAPLFEKLFF. The CDR3 DNA sequence: TGCAGTGCCCCCCTTTTCGAAAAACTGTTTTTT.

The V and J genes are TRBV3-1 (or the pseudogene TRBV3-2) and TRBJ2-4; D is undetermined. The CDR3 runs 16 residues. Trimming left V 0 bases short and J 0 bases short, with 9 bases between. Germline CDR1 and CDR2: LGHDT and YNNKEL (reference sequence). In DNA form, the CDR3 reads TGTGCCAGCAGCCAAGATTGGGGTTCAGCCAAAAACATTCAGTACTTC. Protein sequence: CASSQDWGSAKNIQYF.

The chain recombines TRBV5-1 with TRBJ1-2; the D gene is possibly TRBD1 (5 bases). This CDR3 contains 16 residues. The germline V gene has CDR1 SGHRS and CDR2 YFSETQ. V shed 4 bases and J shed 5 bases, with 21 bases lying between them. CDR3: CASSGSLGTAVYGYTF. In DNA form, the CDR3 reads TGCGCCAGCAGCGGAAGCCTCGGGACGGCGGTTTATGGCTACACCTTC. The full variable domain, completed using reference TRBV5-1 and TRBJ1-2, is KAGVTQTPRYLIKTRGQQVTLSCSPISGHRSVSWYQQTPGQGLQFLFEYFSETQRNKGNFPGRFSGRQFSNSRSEMNVSTLELGDSALYLCASSGSLGTAVYGYTFGSGTRLTVV.

The chain combines TRBV11-2 with TRBJ2-1; 11 bases match TRBD2. Germline V gene lookup returns CDR1 SGHAT and CDR2 FQNNGV. The V and J ends lost 4 bases and 4 bases, in that order; junction bases with no gene match: 3. There are 15 residues in the CDR3. The CDR3 here is CASSYRLAGYNEQFF. The CDR3 nucleotides are TGTGCCAGCAGCTACAGACTAGCGGGATACAATGAGCAGTTCTTC.